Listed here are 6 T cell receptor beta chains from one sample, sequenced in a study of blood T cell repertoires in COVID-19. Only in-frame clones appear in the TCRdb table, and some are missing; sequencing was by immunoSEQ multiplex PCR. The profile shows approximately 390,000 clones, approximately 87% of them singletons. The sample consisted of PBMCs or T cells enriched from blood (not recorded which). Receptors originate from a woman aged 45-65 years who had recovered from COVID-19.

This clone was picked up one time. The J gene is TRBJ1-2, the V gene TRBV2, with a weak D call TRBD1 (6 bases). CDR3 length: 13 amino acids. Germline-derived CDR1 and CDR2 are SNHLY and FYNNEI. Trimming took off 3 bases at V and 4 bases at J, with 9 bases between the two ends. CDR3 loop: CASSEAGAYGYTF. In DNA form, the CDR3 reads TGTGCCAGCAGTGAGGCGGGGGCCTATGGCTACACCTTC.

The CDR3 sequence is CASSLVYGNTEAFF. CDR3 sequence (DNA): TGTGCCAGCAGCTTAGTATACGGGAACACTGAAGCTTTCTTT. This sequence joins TRBV11-2 and TRBJ1-1; D is ambiguous. The CDR3 has 14 residues. Germline V lookup: CDR1 SGHAT, CDR2 FQNNGV. V was trimmed by 1 base and J by 1 base, leaving 7 bases between them. Supplemented by reference TRBV11-2 and TRBJ1-1, the full variable domain reads EAGVAQSPRYKIIEKRQSVAFWCNPISGHATLYWYQQILGQGPKLLIQFQNNGVVDDSQLPKDRFSAERLKGVDSTLKIQPAKLEDSAVYLCASSLVYGNTEAFFGQGTRLTVV.

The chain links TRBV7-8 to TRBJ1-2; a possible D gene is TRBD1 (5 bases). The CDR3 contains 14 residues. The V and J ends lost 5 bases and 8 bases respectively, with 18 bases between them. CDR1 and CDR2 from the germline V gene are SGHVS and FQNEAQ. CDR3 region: CASSAAGPLEGYTF. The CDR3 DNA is TGTGCCAGCAGCGCAGCGGGGCCCCTTGAGGGCTACACCTTC.

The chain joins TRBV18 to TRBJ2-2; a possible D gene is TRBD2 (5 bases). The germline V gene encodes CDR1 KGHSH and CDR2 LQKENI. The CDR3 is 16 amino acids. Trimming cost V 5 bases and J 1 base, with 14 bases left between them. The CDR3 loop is CASSAARAENTGELFF. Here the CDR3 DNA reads TGTGCCAGCTCAGCCGCGAGGGCAGAGAACACCGGGGAGCTGTTTTTT.

The CDR3 protein is CASSSGTYEQYF. The CDR3 DNA sequence: TGTGCCAGCAGTAGCGGAACCTACGAGCAGTACTTC. V usage is TRBV6-5 and J usage is TRBJ2-7; possible D gene TRBD2, 5 bases. The germline V gene encodes CDR1 MNHEY and CDR2 SVGAGI. The CDR3 consists of 12 residues. With 5 bases removed from V and 2 bases from J, the gap between germline ends came to 7 bases.

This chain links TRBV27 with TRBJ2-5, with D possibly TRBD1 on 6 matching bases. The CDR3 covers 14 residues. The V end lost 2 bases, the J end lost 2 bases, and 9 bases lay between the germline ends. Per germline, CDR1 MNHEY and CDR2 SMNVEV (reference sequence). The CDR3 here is CASSLQGFQETQYF. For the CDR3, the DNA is TGTGCCAGCAGTTTACAGGGGTTTCAAGAGACCCAGTACTTC.